Listed below are T cell receptor beta chains from one sample, sequenced in a study of T cell responses to AZD1222 COVID-19 vaccine. The method was immunoSEQ multiplex PCR; TCRdb's version includes in-frame clones alone and lacks a portion of them. The sample yields 150,000 to 200,000 clones, approximately 90% seen once. The sample was peripheral blood, taken on day 0 of AZD1222 vaccination. These receptors were taken from an adult in good health. Each CDR3 is given with its conserved first and last residue. The D gene is left open where the match is weak. Part of the rows lack a size; the others show once, few, many or a class for expanded clones.

v_gene	j_gene	abundance	d_gene	CDR3nt	CDR3aa
TRBV30	TRBJ2-3	NA	NA	TGTGCCTGGAGTACGGGACTCCTTGCTAGCACAGATACGCAGTATTTT	CAWSTGLLASTDTQYF
TRBV12-3/TRBV12-4	TRBJ2-1	NA	NA	TGTGCCAGCGGGGAGGTTAATGAGCAGTTCTTC	CASGEVNEQFF
TRBV12-3/TRBV12-4	TRBJ2-5	NA	NA	TGTGCCAGCAGTCAGGGGACCCAAGAGACCCAGTACTTC	CASSQGTQETQYF
TRBV5-1	TRBJ2-3	NA	TRBD2	TGCGCCAGCAGCTTGGCCAAGGGGACTAGTTCAGATACGCAGTATTTT	CASSLAKGTSSDTQYF
TRBV7-2	TRBJ2-2	NA	TRBD1	TGTGCCAGCAGCCTTAGTATCAGGGGGCGGACCGGGGAGCTGTTTTTT	CASSLSIRGRTGELFF
TRBV19	TRBJ2-7	once	TRBD1	TGTGCCAGTTTGTTAATCCCCCCGGGACAGGGGAATATATACGAGCAGTACTTC	CASLLIPPGQGNIYEQYF
TRBV2	TRBJ1-2	once	TRBD1	TGTGCCAGCAGTGGGACAGGGGGCGCGGGCTATGGCTACACCTTC	CASSGTGGAGYGYTF
TRBV24-1	TRBJ2-5	NA	NA	TGTGCCACCAGTCCCCCCGTGGCTGACGGAGAGACCCAGTACTTC	CATSPPVADGETQYF
TRBV19	TRBJ1-2	NA	TRBD1	TGTGCCAGTAAAGGACAGGGCGGAGAGGGTGGCTACACCTTC	CASKGQGGEGGYTF
TRBV19	TRBJ2-2	NA	NA	TGTGCCAGTAGTATTGACAAGAACACCGGGGAGCTGTTTTTT	CASSIDKNTGELFF
TRBV30	TRBJ1-2	NA	NA	TGTGCCTGGACGGACGGCTATGGCTACACCTTC	CAWTDGYGYTF
TRBV4-3	TRBJ1-2	few	NA	TGCGCCAGCAGCCCACACTCTAACTATGGCTACACCTTC	CASSPHSNYGYTF
TRBV6-6	TRBJ1-6	NA	TRBD1	TGTGCCAGCAGTTCCCCGGGACAGGGAAGGACACCCCTCCACTTT	CASSSPGQGRTPLHF
TRBV18	TRBJ2-1	NA	NA	TGTGCCAGCTCACCAGCAGTCTCCGACAATGAGCAGTTCTTC	CASSPAVSDNEQFF
TRBV5-1	TRBJ2-3	NA	NA	TGCGCCAGCAGCTTCAGATTCACAGATACGCAGTATTTT	CASSFRFTDTQYF
TRBV7-2	TRBJ1-5	NA	NA	TGTGCCAGCAGCCGGGGGGTCCGGGACGGCAATCAGCCCCAGCATTTT	CASSRGVRDGNQPQHF
TRBV5-1	TRBJ2-2	NA	NA	TGCGCCAGCAGCTTGGCCCAGTTGGGGATGACCGGGGAGCTGTTTTTT	CASSLAQLGMTGELFF
TRBV11-3	TRBJ2-2	NA	NA	TGTGCCAGCAGCTTAAGAGGGGCTGAGAACACCGGGGAGCTGTTTTTT	CASSLRGAENTGELFF